Listed below are T cell receptor beta chains from one sample, sequenced in a study of T cell responses to AZD1222 COVID-19 vaccine. Data came from immunoSEQ multiplex PCR; TCRdb stores just in-frame clones and leaves some out. Of around 96,000 clones detected, about 82% appear once; the ten largest clones hold approximately 5.6%. The sample was peripheral blood, taken 28 days after the second AZD1222 dose. Receptors were obtained from an adult who received the AZD1222 COVID-19 vaccine. The conserved cysteine and the conserved F or W are not part of the CDR3 here. The order of the fields is V gene, J gene, D gene, clone size, CDR3 protein. A D gene is named only where the DNA matches it firmly. Expanded clones get a size class; other rows say once, few or many, or leave the size out.

V gene: TRBV6-5; J gene: TRBJ1-5; D gene: -; clone size: few; CDR3 protein: ASSYSPSGPNQPQH
V gene: TRBV5-4; J gene: TRBJ2-1; D gene: -; clone size: -; CDR3 protein: ASSLDRNSYNEQF
V gene: TRBV28; J gene: TRBJ2-7; D gene: -; clone size: -; CDR3 protein: ASTVGGSSYEQY
V gene: TRBV5-6; J gene: TRBJ1-4; D gene: -; clone size: -; CDR3 protein: ASSLGGNRVGEKLF
V gene: TRBV6-5; J gene: TRBJ2-7; D gene: -; clone size: -; CDR3 protein: ASSYSNNYEQY
V gene: TRBV7-8; J gene: TRBJ2-3; D gene: TRBD2; clone size: -; CDR3 protein: ASSLVSGASTDTQY
V gene: TRBV27; J gene: TRBJ1-1; D gene: -; clone size: once; CDR3 protein: ASMGTRGNTEAF
V gene: TRBV6-1; J gene: TRBJ1-5; D gene: -; clone size: -; CDR3 protein: ASSEWREGQPQH
V gene: TRBV3-1/TRBV3-2; J gene: TRBJ1-2; D gene: -; clone size: -; CDR3 protein: ASSHPSYGYT
V gene: TRBV28; J gene: TRBJ2-3; D gene: -; clone size: -; CDR3 protein: ASRDGFTDTQY
V gene: TRBV6-5; J gene: TRBJ2-2; D gene: -; clone size: few; CDR3 protein: ASTRRETGELF
V gene: TRBV19; J gene: TRBJ1-1; D gene: -; clone size: -; CDR3 protein: ASSSRGSLNTEAF
V gene: TRBV6-4; J gene: TRBJ2-2; D gene: -; clone size: -; CDR3 protein: ASKTPPGELF
V gene: TRBV3-1/TRBV3-2; J gene: TRBJ2-7; D gene: -; clone size: once; CDR3 protein: ASSLQTTSHEQY
V gene: TRBV29-1; J gene: TRBJ2-7; D gene: -; clone size: once; CDR3 protein: NKGPSRGSYEQY
V gene: TRBV3-1/TRBV3-2; J gene: TRBJ2-1; D gene: TRBD2; clone size: -; CDR3 protein: ASSQEGGSRNEQF
V gene: TRBV3-1/TRBV3-2; J gene: TRBJ2-1; D gene: -; clone size: -; CDR3 protein: ASSLGPDSNEQF
V gene: TRBV5-1; J gene: TRBJ1-4; D gene: TRBD1; clone size: -; CDR3 protein: ASSLDPDRTNEKLF
V gene: TRBV7-9; J gene: TRBJ2-3; D gene: -; clone size: -; CDR3 protein: ASSPKRADTQY
V gene: TRBV10-3; J gene: TRBJ2-7; D gene: TRBD1; clone size: -; CDR3 protein: AISEPGGQGGYEQY
V gene: TRBV2; J gene: TRBJ1-1; D gene: -; clone size: -; CDR3 protein: ASSVSRNTEAF
V gene: TRBV10-3; J gene: TRBJ1-3; D gene: -; clone size: -; CDR3 protein: AIRQDLSGNTIY
V gene: TRBV28; J gene: TRBJ2-1; D gene: TRBD1; clone size: -; CDR3 protein: ASIPGQGGNEQF
V gene: TRBV3-1/TRBV3-2; J gene: TRBJ1-1; D gene: -; clone size: once; CDR3 protein: ASSPTPDTEAF
V gene: TRBV14; J gene: TRBJ2-7; D gene: TRBD1; clone size: -; CDR3 protein: ASSQRGTGLSYEQY
V gene: TRBV2; J gene: TRBJ2-7; D gene: TRBD1; clone size: -; CDR3 protein: ASSEKTRQGYEQY
V gene: TRBV5-1; J gene: TRBJ2-2; D gene: -; clone size: -; CDR3 protein: ASGTGSDTGELF
V gene: TRBV5-1; J gene: TRBJ1-2; D gene: -; clone size: -; CDR3 protein: ASSSISRTPYGYT
V gene: TRBV6-2/TRBV6-3; J gene: TRBJ1-2; D gene: -; clone size: -; CDR3 protein: ASSRGPSTGYGYT
V gene: TRBV30; J gene: TRBJ1-1; D gene: -; clone size: -; CDR3 protein: ACWGLLNTEAF
V gene: TRBV4-1; J gene: TRBJ1-6; D gene: -; clone size: -; CDR3 protein: ASSQGQGPNSPLH
V gene: TRBV10-2; J gene: TRBJ2-1; D gene: TRBD2; clone size: -; CDR3 protein: ASSKREGDYNEQF
V gene: TRBV7-8; J gene: TRBJ1-5; D gene: -; clone size: few; CDR3 protein: ASSFDSIGNQPQH